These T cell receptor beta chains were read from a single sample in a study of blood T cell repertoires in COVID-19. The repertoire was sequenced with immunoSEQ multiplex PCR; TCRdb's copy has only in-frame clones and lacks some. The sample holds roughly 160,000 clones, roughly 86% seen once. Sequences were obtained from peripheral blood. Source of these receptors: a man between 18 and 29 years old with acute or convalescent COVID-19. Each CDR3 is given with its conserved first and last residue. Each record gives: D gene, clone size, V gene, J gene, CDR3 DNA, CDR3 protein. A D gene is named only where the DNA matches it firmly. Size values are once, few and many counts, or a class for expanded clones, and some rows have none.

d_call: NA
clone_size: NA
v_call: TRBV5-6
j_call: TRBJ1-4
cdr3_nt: TGTGCCAGCAGCACCCAGGGCACGGCTAATGAAAAACTGTTTTTT
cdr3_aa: CASSTQGTANEKLFF

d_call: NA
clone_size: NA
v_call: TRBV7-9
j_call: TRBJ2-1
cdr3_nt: TGTGCCAGCAGACACGCCCCCCGGGACAATGAGCAGTTCTTC
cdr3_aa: CASRHAPRDNEQFF

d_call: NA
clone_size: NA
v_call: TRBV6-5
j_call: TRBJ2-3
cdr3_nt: TGTGCCAGCAGATCTAGCACAGATACGCAGTATTTT
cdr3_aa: CASRSSTDTQYF

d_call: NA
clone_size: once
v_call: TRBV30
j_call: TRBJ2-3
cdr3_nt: TGTGCCTGGAAGGACAACCCAAGCACAGATACGCAGTATTTT
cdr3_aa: CAWKDNPSTDTQYF

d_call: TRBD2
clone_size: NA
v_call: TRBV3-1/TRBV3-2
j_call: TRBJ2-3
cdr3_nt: TGTGCCAGCAGCCTCCATTCCGGGGGGAGCACAGATACGCAGTATTTT
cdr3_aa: CASSLHSGGSTDTQYF

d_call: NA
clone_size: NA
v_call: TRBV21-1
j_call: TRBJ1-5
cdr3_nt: TGTGCCAGCAGCAAGTCCCGGGACAGGGGATGGCAGCCCCAGCATTTT
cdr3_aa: CASSKSRDRGWQPQHF

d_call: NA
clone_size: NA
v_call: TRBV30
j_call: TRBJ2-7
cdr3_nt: TGTGCCTGGAGTGTATACGGGGGTTCCTACGAGCAGTACTTC
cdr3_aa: CAWSVYGGSYEQYF

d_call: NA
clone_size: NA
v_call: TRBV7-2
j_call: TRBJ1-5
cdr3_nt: TGTGCCAGCAGCTCAGGAGGGAATCAGCCCCAGCATTTT
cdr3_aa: CASSSGGNQPQHF

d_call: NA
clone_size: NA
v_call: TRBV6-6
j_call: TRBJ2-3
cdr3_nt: TGTGCCAGCAGTTACTTTCGGGGGTCGACAGATACGCAGTATTTT
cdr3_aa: CASSYFRGSTDTQYF

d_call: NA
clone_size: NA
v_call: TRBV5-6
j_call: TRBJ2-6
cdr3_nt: TGTGCCAGCAGTAAGAATGGGGGGTCCTCTGGGGCCAACGTCCTGACTTTC
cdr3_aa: CASSKNGGSSGANVLTF

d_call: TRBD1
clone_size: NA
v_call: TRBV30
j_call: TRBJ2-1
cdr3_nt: TGTGCCTGGAGTTCCTTGCGACAGGGCCCTTTCAATGAGCAGTTCTTC
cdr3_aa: CAWSSLRQGPFNEQFF

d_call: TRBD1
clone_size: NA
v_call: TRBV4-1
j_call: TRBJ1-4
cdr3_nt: TGCGCCAGCAGCCGAGAGGGACAGGGTGGTGAAAAACTGTTTTTT
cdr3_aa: CASSREGQGGEKLFF

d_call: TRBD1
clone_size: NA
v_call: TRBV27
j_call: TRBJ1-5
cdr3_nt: TGTGCCAGCAGTTACAGGGGGCATAGCAATCAGCCCCAGCATTTT
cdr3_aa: CASSYRGHSNQPQHF

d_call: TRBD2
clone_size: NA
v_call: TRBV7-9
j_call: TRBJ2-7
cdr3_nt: TGTGCCAGCAGCTTAAGTAGACTAGCGGGGGCTCAGACCTACGAGCAGTACTTC
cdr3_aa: CASSLSRLAGAQTYEQYF

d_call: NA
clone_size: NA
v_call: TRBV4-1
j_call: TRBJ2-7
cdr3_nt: TGCGCCAGCAGTTTAAGCCGGGGAGAGTCCTACGAGCAGTACTTC
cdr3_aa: CASSLSRGESYEQYF

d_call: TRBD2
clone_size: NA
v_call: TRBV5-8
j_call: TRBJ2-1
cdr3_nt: TGTGCCAGCAGCCGTGCACTAGCGGGGGGGTACAATGAGCAGTTCTTC
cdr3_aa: CASSRALAGGYNEQFF

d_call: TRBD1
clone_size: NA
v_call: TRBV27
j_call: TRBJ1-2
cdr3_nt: TGTGCCAGCAGTCCCCTGGAGGGGGCGGGAGGCTACACCTTC
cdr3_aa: CASSPLEGAGGYTF

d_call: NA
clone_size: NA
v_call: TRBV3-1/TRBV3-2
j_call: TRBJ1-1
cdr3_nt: TGTGCCAGCAGCCAAGATCCAGGGAGGGGGACTGAAGCTTTCTTT
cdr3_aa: CASSQDPGRGTEAFF

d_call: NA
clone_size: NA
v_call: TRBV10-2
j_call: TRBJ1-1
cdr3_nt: TGCGCCAGCAGTGAAGGGGGCACTGAAGCTTTCTTT
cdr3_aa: CASSEGGTEAFF

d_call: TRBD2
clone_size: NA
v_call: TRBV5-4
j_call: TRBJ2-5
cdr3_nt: TGTGCCAGCAGCCCAGGTAGACTAGCGGGGGGACAAGAGACCCAGTACTTC
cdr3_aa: CASSPGRLAGGQETQYF

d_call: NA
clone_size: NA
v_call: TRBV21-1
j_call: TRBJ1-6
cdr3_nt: TGTGCCAGCAGCCCCTGGGGGGGAAGTTCACCCCTCCACTTT
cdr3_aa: CASSPWGGSSPLHF

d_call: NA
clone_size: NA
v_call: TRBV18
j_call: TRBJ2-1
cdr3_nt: TGTGCCAGCTCACCCAGTCGTGCCTCCTACAATGAGCAGTTCTTC
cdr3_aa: CASSPSRASYNEQFF

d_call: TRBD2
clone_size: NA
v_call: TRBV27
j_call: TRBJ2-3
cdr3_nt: TGTGCCAGCAGTACCCCGGGACTAGCAATAGATACGCAGTATTTT
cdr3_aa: CASSTPGLAIDTQYF

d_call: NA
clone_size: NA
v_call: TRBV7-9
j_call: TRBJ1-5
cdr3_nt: TGTGCCAGCAGCTCTAACCAGGGGTTTCAGCCCCAGCATTTT
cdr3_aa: CASSSNQGFQPQHF

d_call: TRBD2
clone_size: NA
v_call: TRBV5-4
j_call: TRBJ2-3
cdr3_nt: TGTGCCAGCAGCTGGACTAGCGGGGGGTTGCCAGATACGCAGTATTTT
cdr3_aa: CASSWTSGGLPDTQYF

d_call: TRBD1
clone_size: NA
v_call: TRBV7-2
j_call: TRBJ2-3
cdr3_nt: TGTGCCAGCAGACGACAGGGACAAACAGATACGCAGTATTTT
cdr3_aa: CASRRQGQTDTQYF

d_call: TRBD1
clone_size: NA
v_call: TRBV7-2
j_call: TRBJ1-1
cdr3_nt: TGTGCCAGCAGCGCTCGACAGGGCCCGAACACTGAAGCTTTCTTT
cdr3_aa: CASSARQGPNTEAFF

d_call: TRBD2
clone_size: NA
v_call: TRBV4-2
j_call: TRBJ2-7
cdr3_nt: TGTGCCAGCAGCCACCCCCGGGGGGATAGCGGGAACTACGAGCAGTACTTC
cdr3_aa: CASSHPRGDSGNYEQYF

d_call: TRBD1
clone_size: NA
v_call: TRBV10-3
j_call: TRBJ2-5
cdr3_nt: TGTGCCATCAGTGAGCCGGGGACAGGGCAGCAACAGACCCAGTACTTC
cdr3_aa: CAISEPGTGQQQTQYF

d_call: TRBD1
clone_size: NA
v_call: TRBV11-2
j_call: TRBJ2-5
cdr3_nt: TGTGCCAGCAGCCACCGGGACAGGGGGGAAGAGACCCAGTACTTC
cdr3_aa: CASSHRDRGEETQYF

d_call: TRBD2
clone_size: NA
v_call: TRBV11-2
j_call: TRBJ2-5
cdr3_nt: TGTGCCAGCAGCTTACCTAGCGGGGGAGAGACCCAGTACTTC
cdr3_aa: CASSLPSGGETQYF